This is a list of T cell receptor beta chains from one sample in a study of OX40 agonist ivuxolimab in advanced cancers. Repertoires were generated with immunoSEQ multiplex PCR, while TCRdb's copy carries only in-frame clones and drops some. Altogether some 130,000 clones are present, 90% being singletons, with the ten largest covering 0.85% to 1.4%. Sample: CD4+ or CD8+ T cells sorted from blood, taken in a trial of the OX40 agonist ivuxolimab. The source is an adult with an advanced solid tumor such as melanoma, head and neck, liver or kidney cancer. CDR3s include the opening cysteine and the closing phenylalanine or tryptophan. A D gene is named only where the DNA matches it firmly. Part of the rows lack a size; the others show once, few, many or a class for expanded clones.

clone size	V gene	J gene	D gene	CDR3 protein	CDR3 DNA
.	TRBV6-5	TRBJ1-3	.	CASSQVHRSGNTIYF	TGTGCCAGCAGTCAGGTGCATCGCTCTGGAAACACCATATATTTT
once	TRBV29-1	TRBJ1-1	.	CSAPGGVNTEAFF	TGCAGCGCACCGGGGGGAGTGAACACTGAAGCTTTCTTT
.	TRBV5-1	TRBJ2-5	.	CASSLRQGLQETQYF	TGCGCCAGCAGCTTACGCCAGGGGCTTCAAGAGACCCAGTACTTC
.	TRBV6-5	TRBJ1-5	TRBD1	CASSEQGVDQPQHF	TGTGCCAGCAGTGAACAGGGGGTAGATCAGCCCCAGCATTTT
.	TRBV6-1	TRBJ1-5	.	CASSDVPPHQPQHF	TGTGCCAGCAGTGACGTCCCCCCCCACCAGCCCCAGCATTTT
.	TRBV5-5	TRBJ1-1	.	CASSLPLTLGTEAFF	TGTGCCAGCAGCTTGCCCCTGACCCTCGGAACTGAAGCTTTCTTT
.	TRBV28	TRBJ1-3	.	CASSFGDGGNTIYF	TGTGCCAGCAGTTTTGGGGACGGCGGAAACACCATATATTTT
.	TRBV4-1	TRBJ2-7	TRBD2	CASSLGLAGLYEQYF	TGCGCCAGCAGCCTAGGACTAGCGGGACTCTACGAGCAGTACTTC
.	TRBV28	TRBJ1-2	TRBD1	CASSTGQGSIYGYTF	TGTGCCAGCAGCACTGGACAGGGGTCGATCTATGGCTACACCTTC
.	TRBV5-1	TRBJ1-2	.	CASSQGRYGYTF	TGCGCCAGCAGCCAAGGACGGTATGGCTACACCTTC
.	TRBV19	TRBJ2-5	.	CATSLSGDPWETQYF	TGTGCCACCAGCTTATCCGGGGACCCATGGGAGACCCAGTACTTC
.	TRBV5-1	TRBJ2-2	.	CASSLGQGQTGELFF	TGCGCCAGCAGCTTGGGGCAGGGGCAAACCGGGGAGCTGTTTTTT
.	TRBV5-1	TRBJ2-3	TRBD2	CASSLGRPAGLSTDTQYF	TGCGCCAGCAGCTTGGGGCGCCCGGCGGGACTAAGCACAGATACGCAGTATTTT
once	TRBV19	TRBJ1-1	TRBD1	CASIKGQVNTEAFF	TGTGCCAGTATAAAGGGACAGGTGAACACTGAAGCTTTCTTT
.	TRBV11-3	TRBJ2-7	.	CASSSPSLVYEQYF	TGTGCCAGCAGCTCCCCCTCGTTAGTTTACGAGCAGTACTTC
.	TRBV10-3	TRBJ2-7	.	CAIKDGTYEQYF	TGTGCCATCAAGGACGGTACCTACGAGCAGTACTTC
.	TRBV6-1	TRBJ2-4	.	CATNRDSRNIQYF	TGTGCCACCAACCGGGACTCCCGAAACATTCAGTACTTC
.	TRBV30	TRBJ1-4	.	CAWSAMPLWGDPIATNEKLFF	TGTGCCTGGAGCGCGATGCCACTTTGGGGGGACCCGATAGCAACTAATGAAAAACTGTTTTTT
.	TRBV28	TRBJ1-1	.	CASKNTEAFF	TGTGCCAGCAAAAACACTGAAGCTTTCTTT
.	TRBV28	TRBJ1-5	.	CAIHRDLANQPQHF	TGTGCCATACACAGGGACCTTGCTAATCAGCCCCAGCATTTT
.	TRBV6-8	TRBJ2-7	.	CASSRMGLSVYEQYF	TGTGCCAGCAGTCGCATGGGACTCTCTGTCTACGAGCAGTACTTC
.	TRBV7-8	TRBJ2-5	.	CASSPETVQETQYF	TGTGCCAGCAGCCCGGAGACAGTCCAAGAGACCCAGTACTTC
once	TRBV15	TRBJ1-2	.	CATSRERHGYTF	TGTGCCACCAGCAGAGAGCGGCATGGCTACACCTTC
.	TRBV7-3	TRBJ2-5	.	CASSQGGSGETQYF	TGTGCCAGCAGCCAAGGAGGGTCTGGGGAGACCCAGTACTTC
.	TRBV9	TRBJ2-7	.	CASSPPGMGSYEQYF	TGTGCCAGCAGCCCCCCCGGAATGGGCTCCTACGAGCAGTACTTC
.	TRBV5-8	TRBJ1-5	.	CASSPTRGPRNQPQHF	TGTGCCAGCAGCCCGACCAGGGGCCCCCGCAATCAGCCCCAGCATTTT
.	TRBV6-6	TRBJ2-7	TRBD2	CASRGGAHEQYF	TGTGCCAGCAGGGGAGGGGCCCACGAGCAGTACTTC
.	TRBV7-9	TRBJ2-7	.	CASSFNAGSYEQYF	TGTGCCAGCAGCTTCAATGCTGGCTCCTACGAGCAGTACTTC
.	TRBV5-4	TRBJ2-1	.	CASSFLGTSYNEQFF	TGTGCCAGCAGCTTTCTAGGAACCTCCTACAATGAGCAGTTCTTC
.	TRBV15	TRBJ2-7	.	CATSRGRNSYEQYF	TGTGCCACCAGCAGAGGACGGAACAGCTACGAGCAGTACTTC
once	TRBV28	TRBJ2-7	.	CASSPEIYEQYF	TGTGCCAGCAGCCCCGAGATCTACGAGCAGTACTTC
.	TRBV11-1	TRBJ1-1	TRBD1	CASSLRGTGNTEAFF	TGTGCCAGCAGCCTCCGTGGGACAGGAAACACTGAAGCTTTCTTT
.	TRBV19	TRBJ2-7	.	CASNDRSSYEQYF	TGTGCCAGTAACGACAGGAGCTCCTACGAGCAGTACTTC
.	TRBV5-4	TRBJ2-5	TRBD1	CASSSGQVGETQYF	TGTGCCAGCAGCTCGGGACAGGTCGGCGAGACCCAGTACTTC